This entry lists 18 T cell receptor beta chains sequenced from one sample in a study of identical twins. TCRdb reanalysed the 5' RACE reads using MiXCR and keeps one entry per CDR3 protein. The sample holds 500,000 to 600,000 distinct CDR3 sequences; less than 25% are singletons and the top ten take around 1%. This sample was also put to use in a study of T cells expressing NK-cell markers.

Sequencing was performed on CD4+ T cells sorted from blood. Receptors were obtained from a young woman in good health.

The genes are TRBV6-2 or TRBV6-3 and TRBJ2-7, with D hard to call. The CDR3 totals 13 residues. V was clipped by 4 bases and J by 1 base, with 8 bases between them. Germline CDR1 and CDR2: MNHEY and SVGEGT. CDR3 DNA sequence: TGTGCCAGCAGTTCTGCGGTGTCCTACGAGCAGTACTTC. The encoded protein is CASSSAVSYEQYF.

The chain couples TRBV20-1 to TRBJ1-2; TRBD1 aligns across 10 bases. Germline assignment: CDR1 DFQATT and CDR2 SNEGSKA (reference sequence). The CDR3 covers 13 residues. J lost 7 bases, V lost 6 bases, and 8 bases had no gene match. This CDR3 is CSAGRQGALGYTF. CDR3 nucleotides: TGCAGTGCGGGTCGACAGGGGGCGCTTGGCTACACCTTC.

This clonotype was counted only a few times. The CDR3 protein is CASSLMTSPTYEQYF. The DNA for the CDR3 is TGTGCCAGCAGCCTCATGACTAGTCCTACCTACGAGCAGTACTTC. V gene TRBV4-2 combines with J gene TRBJ2-7, with a possible D match to TRBD2 (6 bases). The V end was cut by 4 bases, the J end by 2 bases, with 15 bases between. Germline V gene sequence: CDR1 LGHNA, CDR2 YNFKEQ. The CDR3 length is 15 residues.

This clonotype was observed a handful of times. CDR3 loop: CASSRLVRDIEGNQPQHF. CDR3 sequence (DNA): TGTGCCAGCAGCCGGTTGGTGAGGGACATAGAGGGCAATCAGCCCCAGCATTTT. The rearrangement joins TRBV4-2 to TRBJ1-5; D is possibly TRBD1 (6 bases). The CDR3 contains 18 residues. Germline V gene data show CDR1 as LGHNA and CDR2 as YNFKEQ. The V gene lost 4 bases and the J gene lost 2 bases, with 21 bases spanning the gap.

This clonotype was seen a handful of times. The rearrangement uses TRBV20-1 and TRBJ1-1, with D hard to call. The V gene's germline CDR1 is DFQATT and CDR2 SNEGSKA (reference sequence). The CDR3 sequence is 14 residues long. The V end was cut by 6 bases, the J end by 2 bases, with 16 bases between. CDR3 protein: CSAKRPSINTEAFF. DNA of the CDR3: TGCAGTGCCAAGAGACCGAGCATTAACACTGAAGCTTTCTTT.

The J gene is TRBJ1-1, the V gene TRBV5-1; no reliable D call. V was trimmed by 0 bases and J by 0 bases, leaving 12 bases between them. Per germline, CDR1 SGHRS and CDR2 YFSETQ. The CDR3 runs to 16 residues. This chain's CDR3 is CASSLGASFMNTEAFF. The CDR3 DNA is TGCGCCAGCAGCTTGGGGGCCAGCTTCATGAACACTGAAGCTTTCTTT.

This clonotype was counted ten times or more. The V call is TRBV29-1, the J call TRBJ1-2; D gene ambiguous. The germline CDR1 and CDR2 sequences are SQVTM and ANQGSEA. The CDR3 runs 11 residues. Trimming took 6 bases from V and 1 from J, leaving 6 bases between them. The CDR3: CSVDGNYGYTF. The CDR3, as DNA: TGCAGCGTGGACGGTAACTATGGCTACACCTTC.

In this sample, this clonotype turned up a few times. The rearrangement uses TRBV6-1 and TRBJ1-5; D is undetermined. V was pared by 6 bases and J by 1 base, with 4 bases between. CDR3 length: 12 amino acids. Germline V gene lookup returns CDR1 MNHNS and CDR2 SASEGT. The CDR3 here is CASRASNQPQHF. CDR3 coding DNA: TGTGCCAGCAGGGCGAGCAATCAGCCCCAGCATTTT.

This clonotype was counted at least ten times. The chain uses TRBV5-1 and TRBJ2-1; 13 positions match TRBD2. This CDR3 region has 16 residues. Germline loops: CDR1 SGHRS, CDR2 YFSETQ. Trimming cost V 4 bases and J 7 bases; bases outside gene matches: 8. The CDR3 protein is CASSVRTSGSTNEQFF. Written as DNA, the CDR3 is TGCGCCAGCAGCGTAAGGACTAGCGGGAGTACGAATGAGCAGTTCTTC. The whole variable domain, filled in from reference TRBV5-1 and TRBJ2-1, reads KAGVTQTPRYLIKTRGQQVTLSCSPISGHRSVSWYQQTPGQGLQFLFEYFSETQRNKGNFPGRFSGRQFSNSRSEMNVSTLELGDSALYLCASSVRTSGSTNEQFFGPGTRLTVL.

V and J are TRBV19 and TRBJ1-5; D unclear. The V end was cut by 3 bases, the J end by 1 base, with 10 bases between. Germline V gene data show CDR1 as LNHDA and CDR2 as SQIVND (reference sequence). CDR3 length equals 15 residues. The CDR3 nucleotides are TGTGCCAGTAGTATTGTCCGGCGGAGCAATCAGCCCCAGCATTTT. Its protein is CASSIVRRSNQPQHF.

The genes are TRBV12-3 or TRBV12-4 and TRBJ2-7; D is perhaps TRBD1 (8 bases). This CDR3 has 16 residues. V lost 5 bases, J lost 10 bases, and 27 bases lay in between. In DNA form, the CDR3 reads TGTGCCAGCAGTCCCTCTAGGACAGGGAGGGCAGGGCGTCAGTACTTC. Protein product: CASSPSRTGRAGRQYF.

This clonotype was detected only a few times. The J gene is TRBJ2-7, the V gene TRBV7-9, with 12 bases aligning to TRBD2. The germline V gene has CDR1 SEHNR and CDR2 FQNEAQ (reference sequence). The CDR3 length is 13 residues. Trimming at V came to 5 bases and at J to 9 bases, leaving 5 bases not matched to a gene. The CDR3 bases are TGTGCCAGCAGCCGGACTAGCGGGGATGTGCAGTACTTC. It is translated as CASSRTSGDVQYF. Supplemented by reference TRBV7-9 and TRBJ2-7, the full variable domain reads DTGVSQNPRHKITKRGQNVTFRCDPISEHNRLYWYRQTLGQGPEFLTYFQNEAQLEKSRLLSDRFSAERPKGSFSTLEIQRTEQGDSAMYLCASSRTSGDVQYFGPGTRLTVT.

This clonotype was detected many times. The chain carries TRBV13 and TRBJ2-7; D uncertain. CDR1 is PRHDT, CDR2 FYEKMQ, per germline (reference sequence). The CDR3 covers 12 residues. V dropped 2 bases and J dropped 5 bases, with 7 bases sitting between them. In DNA form, the CDR3 reads TGTGCCAGCAGCTTATTAGAGAACGAGCAGTACTTC. Translating it yields CASSLLENEQYF.

The table lists this clonotype with a few counts. This chain joins TRBV10-3 and TRBJ2-1; TRBD2 aligns across 9 bases. CDR1 ENHRY and CDR2 SYGVKD come from the germline V gene. V lost 8 bases to trimming and J lost 4 bases; unmatched junction nucleotides: 12. The CDR3 spans 16 residues. Written as DNA, the CDR3 is TGTGCCATCGCAGAGGAGCGGGGGGTCCTATACAATGAGCAGTTCTTC. It specifies CAIAEERGVLYNEQFF.

The chain uses TRBV7-2 and TRBJ2-3, with 12 positions matching TRBD2. Per the germline V gene, CDR1 is SGHTA and CDR2 is FQGNSA. CDR3 length: 15 amino acids. V was pared by 4 bases and J by 6 bases, with 5 bases of the junction left unmatched. CDR3 in amino acids: CASSSWTSGMDTQYF. CDR3 bases: TGTGCCAGCAGCTCCTGGACTAGCGGGATGGATACGCAGTATTTT.

This clonotype was picked up many times. The chain uses TRBV7-2 and TRBJ2-3; D call uncertain. The CDR3 has 15 amino acids. V was trimmed by 1 base and J by 1 base, leaving 9 bases between them. Germline V gene lookup returns CDR1 SGHTA and CDR2 FQGNSA. CDR3 amino acids: CASSLEGTRTDTQYF. DNA for the CDR3: TGTGCCAGCAGCTTAGAAGGTACTCGCACAGATACGCAGTATTTT.

The table lists this clonotype with a few counts. The V call is TRBV7-8, the J call TRBJ2-7; D gene uncertain. The CDR3 length is 13 residues. The V and J ends lost 5 bases and 5 bases respectively, with 13 bases between them. In germline, CDR1 is SGHVS, CDR2 FQNEAQ. CDR3 protein: CASSRPARDEQYF. The CDR3 nucleotides are TGTGCCAGCAGCCGGCCCGCCCGAGACGAGCAGTACTTC. Variable domain in full (rest from reference TRBV7-8 and TRBJ2-7): GAGVSQSPRYKVAKRGQDVALRCDPISGHVSLFWYQQALGQGPEFLTYFQNEAQLDKSGLPSDRFFAERPEGSVSTLKIQRTQQEDSAVYLCASSRPARDEQYFGPGTRLTVT.

This clonotype was recorded a few times. V usage is TRBV20-1 and J usage is TRBJ2-1; D remains ambiguous. Trimming took off 7 bases at V and 5 bases at J, with 15 bases between the two ends. The germline V gene encodes CDR1 DFQATT and CDR2 SNEGSKA (reference sequence). This CDR3 is built from 13 residues. CDR3 nucleotide sequence: TGCAGTGTCTCCCTCACCAATAACAATGAGCAGTTCTTC. Protein product: CSVSLTNNNEQFF.